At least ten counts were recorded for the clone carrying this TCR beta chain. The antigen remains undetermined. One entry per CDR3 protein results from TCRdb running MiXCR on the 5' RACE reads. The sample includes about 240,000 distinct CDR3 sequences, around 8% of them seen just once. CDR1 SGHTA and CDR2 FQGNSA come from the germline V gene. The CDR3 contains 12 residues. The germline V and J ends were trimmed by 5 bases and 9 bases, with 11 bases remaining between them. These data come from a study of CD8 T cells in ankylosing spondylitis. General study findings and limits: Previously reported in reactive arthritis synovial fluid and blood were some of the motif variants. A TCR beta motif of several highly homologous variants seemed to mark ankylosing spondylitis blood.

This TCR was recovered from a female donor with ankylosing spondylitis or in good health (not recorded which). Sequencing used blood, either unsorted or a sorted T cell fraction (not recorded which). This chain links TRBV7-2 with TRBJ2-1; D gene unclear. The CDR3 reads CASSPLVPEQFF. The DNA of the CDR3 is TGTGCCAGCAGCCCCTTAGTCCCTGAGCAGTTCTTC.